This T cell receptor (beta chain) was captured in a study of T cells in localized non-small cell lung cancer. Method: immunoSEQ multiplex PCR; TCRdb's copy keeps in-frame clones and lacks some. The sample lists approximately 140,000 clones; about 89% were seen once. The germline CDR1 and CDR2 sequences are PRHDT and FYEKMQ (reference sequence). V trimming: 2 bases; J trimming: 7 bases; junction bases outside the gene matches: 4. The CDR3 has 16 residues. V usage is TRBV13 and J usage is TRBJ2-1; 14 positions match TRBD2. This material consisted of peripheral blood, taken before any cancer treatment. The source is a female donor over 55 with stage I lung adenocarcinoma. CDR3 sequence: CASSLRLAGGRNEQFF. In DNA, the CDR3 is TGTGCCAGCAGCTTAAGACTAGCGGGAGGGAGGAATGAGCAGTTCTTC.